This paragraph covers one TCR beta chain sequence. Its antigen is not identified. The data originate from a study of immune evolution from preneoplasia to lung adenocarcinoma. With V trimmed by 5 bases and J by 2 bases, 1 base remained unmatched. The CDR3 is 15 residues long. Germline CDR1 is MNHEY and CDR2 is SVGAGI. Findings of the study overall: Normal lung had highest clonality; later lesions appeared denser, more diverse. Top clone share appeared to fall from AAH through AIS, MIA, adenocarcinoma.

Method: immunoSEQ multiplex PCR; TCRdb's copy keeps in-frame clones and lacks some. Among 9,000 to 10,000 clones listed, over 60% were seen once. This receptor was taken from a person aged 65 to 85 with lung adenocarcinoma. Some clones in this sample may be carry-over from other donors' samples. J is TRBJ2-6 and V is TRBV6-5, with 9 bases identical to TRBD1. Specimen: FFPE minimally invasive lung adenocarcinoma tissue. In DNA form, the CDR3 reads TGTGCCAGCAGTACAGGGGGCGCTGGGGCCAACGTCCTGACTTTC. Translating it yields CASSTGGAGANVLTF.